One and the same sample provided the 11 T cell receptor beta chains below, sequenced in a study of cytomegalovirus exposure and HLA in healthy donors. In the PCR, 60 Vbeta and 13 Jbeta primers were used. Generated by immunoSEQ multiplex PCR, the TCRdb table keeps only in-frame clones and is missing some. The sample lists about 150,000 clones, about three quarters occurring once. The sample comprised PBMCs. The origin of the receptors is a male donor in good health and CMV-seronegative.

This chain joins TRBV6-5 and TRBJ2-5, with TRBD2 matching over 7 bases. Trimming removed 5 bases from V and 4 bases from J; junction bases left unmatched: 10. The CDR3 contains 15 residues. The germline V gene encodes CDR1 MNHEY and CDR2 SVGAGI. CDR3: CASSTLAVGGETQYF. The DNA for the CDR3 is TGTGCCAGCAGTACTCTAGCGGTTGGGGGAGAGACCCAGTACTTC.

This rearrangement joins TRBV13 to TRBJ2-4; 11 bases match TRBD2. Germline CDR1 and CDR2: PRHDT and FYEKMQ (reference sequence). CDR3 size: 13 residues. V trimming: 5 bases; J trimming: 11 bases; junction bases outside the gene matches: 5. The CDR3 spells CASSVGTSGLQYF. CDR3 DNA: TGTGCCAGCAGCGTCGGGACTAGCGGACTTCAGTACTTC.

There are a few counts of this clone. The rearrangement links TRBV11-2 to TRBJ2-1; D is possibly TRBD1 (5 bases). The CDR3 sequence is 17 residues long. Germline lookup yields CDR1 SGHAT and CDR2 FQNNGV. V lost 1 base, J lost 0 bases, and 13 bases lay in between. CDR3 bases: TGTGCCAGCAGCTTAGGGGGCACAGAAATCTCCTACAATGAGCAGTTCTTC. As protein: CASSLGGTEISYNEQFF. Full variable domain (remainder filled in from reference TRBV11-2 and TRBJ2-1): EAGVAQSPRYKIIEKRQSVAFWCNPISGHATLYWYQQILGQGPKLLIQFQNNGVVDDSQLPKDRFSAERLKGVDSTLKIQPAKLEDSAVYLCASSLGGTEISYNEQFFGPGTRLTVL.

The V call is TRBV5-5, the J call TRBJ2-2, with 7 nucleotides matching TRBD2. The length of the CDR3 is 15 residues. V was clipped by 6 bases and J by 6 bases; unmatched bases: 11. The germline V gene encodes CDR1 SGHKS and CDR2 YYEKEE (reference sequence). CDR3 DNA: TGTGCCAGCAACACGGGAGGAGCCTTTTCCGGGGAGCTGTTTTTT. Protein: CASNTGGAFSGELFF.

The rearrangement uses TRBV25-1 and TRBJ2-7; D is undetermined. The CDR3 consists of 16 residues. Germline V gives CDR1 MGHDK, CDR2 SYGVNS. V was trimmed by 1 base and J by 4 bases, leaving 17 bases between them. CDR3 in amino acids: CASSESQALAAYEQYF. In DNA, the CDR3 is TGTGCCAGCAGTGAATCCCAGGCTCTCGCAGCTTACGAGCAGTACTTC.

This sequence joins TRBV10-1 and TRBJ2-1, with 10 bases that match TRBD2. CDR3 length: 14 residues. Unmatched junction bases numbered 8, after V lost 8 bases and J lost 7 bases. The germline gives CDR1 WNHNN, CDR2 SYGVQD (reference sequence). CDR3 bases: TGCGCCAGCCGGGCTAGCGGGAGTGGAAATGAGCAGTTCTTC. Translation: CASRASGSGNEQFF.

V usage is TRBV11-3 and J usage is TRBJ2-1; D possibly corresponds to TRBD2 (6 bases). Trimming removed 5 bases from V and 6 bases from J, with 17 bases in between. The germline V gene has CDR1 SGHNT and CDR2 YENEEA. The CDR3 is made up of 15 amino acids. The CDR3 bases are TGTGCCAGCAGCCCAGGCGGGACGCTAGTCAATGAGCAGTTCTTC. Protein sequence: CASSPGGTLVNEQFF.

The CDR3 protein is CASGTGGKSPLHF. The CDR3 DNA is TGTGCCAGTGGGACAGGGGGAAAATCACCCCTCCACTTT. J is TRBJ1-6 and V is TRBV19; 11 bases agree with TRBD1. This CDR3 comprises 13 residues. Germline assignment: CDR1 LNHDA and CDR2 SQIVND (reference sequence). The ends lost 8 bases at V and 10 bases at J; junction bases unmatched: 4.

The CDR3 nucleotides read TGTGCCAGCAGCGTAGGCGAATTAAACACCGGGGAGCTGTTTTTT. Its protein is CASSVGELNTGELFF. The V and J genes are TRBV9 and TRBJ2-2; D call uncertain. The CDR3 is 15 amino acids. Germline V lookup: CDR1 SGDLS, CDR2 YYNGEE. The ends were cut back, 0 bases at V and 2 bases at J, with 8 bases in the middle.

A note on this clone: The junction and the germline gene differ at one end; a read error may be behind it. The CDR3 DNA reads TGTTCCAGCAGCTTGGAGGGGCCCTCCTACGAGCAGTACTTC. Amino acids: CSSSLEGPSYEQYF. This chain joins TRBV7-9 and TRBJ2-7, with D possibly TRBD2 on 6 matching bases. The CDR3 is 14 residues long. Per germline, CDR1 SEHNR and CDR2 FQNEAQ (reference sequence). Filled out from reference TRBV7-9 and TRBJ2-7, the complete variable domain reads DTGVSQNPRHKITKRGQNVTFRCDPISEHNRLYWYRQTLGQGPEFLTYFQNEAQLEKSRLLSDRFSAERPKGSFSTLEIQRTEQGDSAMYLCSSSLEGPSYEQYFGPGTRLTVT.

This clone was seen a few times. The rearrangement uses TRBV6-6 and TRBJ2-7, with D perhaps matching TRBD1 (6 bases). The germline gives CDR1 MNHNY, CDR2 SVGAGI (reference sequence). The CDR3 covers 16 residues. V was pared by 5 bases and J by 4 bases, with 21 bases between. In nucleotides, the CDR3 is TGTGCCAGCAGTGGAAGTACAGGGAGCCAACTTTACGAGCAGTACTTC. Translating gives CASSGSTGSQLYEQYF.